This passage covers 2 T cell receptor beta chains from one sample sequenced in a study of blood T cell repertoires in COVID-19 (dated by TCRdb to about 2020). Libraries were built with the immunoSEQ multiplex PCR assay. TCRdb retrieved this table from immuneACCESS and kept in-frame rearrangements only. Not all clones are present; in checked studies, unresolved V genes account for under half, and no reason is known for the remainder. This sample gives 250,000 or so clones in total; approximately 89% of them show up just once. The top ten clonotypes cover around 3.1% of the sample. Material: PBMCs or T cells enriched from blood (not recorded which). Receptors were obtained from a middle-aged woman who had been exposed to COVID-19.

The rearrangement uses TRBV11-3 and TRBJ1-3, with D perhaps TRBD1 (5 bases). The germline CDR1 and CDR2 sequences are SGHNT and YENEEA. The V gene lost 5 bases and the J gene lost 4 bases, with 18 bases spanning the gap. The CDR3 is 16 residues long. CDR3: CASSQRPGLSGNTIYF. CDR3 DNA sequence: TGTGCCAGCAGCCAACGGCCGGGACTTTCAGGAAACACCATATATTTT.

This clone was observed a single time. CDR3 loop: CASSPGTSGSYEQYF. DNA of the CDR3: TGTGCCAGCAGCCCCGGGACTAGCGGGTCCTACGAGCAGTACTTC. The chain joins TRBV6-5 to TRBJ2-7; TRBD2 matches 12 bases. The CDR3 is made up of 15 amino acids. V was clipped by 6 bases and J by 1 base; unmatched bases: 4. Germline CDR1 reads MNHEY; CDR2 reads SVGAGI.